The clone carrying this T cell receptor beta chain was detected a few times. The antigen is unknown. Germline values: CDR1 SGHNT, CDR2 YYREEE (reference sequence). V lost 7 bases to trimming and J lost 2 bases; unmatched junction nucleotides: 2. This CDR3 contains 12 residues. This specimen comes from a study of cytomegalovirus exposure and HLA in healthy donors. Study background: Earlier, 180 million or so T cells were analyzed, and some 120 million unique TCR beta sequences were found among them.

This PCR relied on a set of 60 Vbeta primers and 13 Jbeta primers. The repertoire was sequenced with immunoSEQ multiplex PCR; TCRdb's copy has only in-frame clones and lacks some. The table has 100,000 to 150,000 clones, roughly 74% seen once. Study results and caveats: Within the data, a cluster of highly shared sequence variants was likely a sequencing artifact.

This chain links TRBV5-4 with TRBJ1-1; 7 nucleotides line up with TRBD1. Sequencing used PBMCs. This sequence was found in a man in his forties in good health and CMV-seropositive. The CDR3 region is CASAGGNTEAFF. The CDR3 bases are TGTGCCAGCGCAGGGGGTAACACTGAAGCTTTCTTT.